Shown below are 25 T cell receptor beta chains from a single sample sequenced in a study of cytomegalovirus exposure and HLA in healthy donors. TCRdb's table, derived via immunoSEQ multiplex PCR, lists solely in-frame clones and lacks some. The data show 55,000 to 70,000 clones, around 89% seen once. Sequenced material: PBMCs. These receptors came from a woman aged 18-29 years in good health and CMV-seronegative.

This clone was found once. This chain uses TRBV5-1 with TRBJ2-3; D call uncertain. Trimming took off 3 bases at V and 0 bases at J, with 5 bases between the two ends. From germline, CDR1 is SGHRS and CDR2 YFSETQ. The CDR3 is 13 amino acids. The CDR3 nucleotides read TGCGCCAGCAGCTCACATAGCACAGATACGCAGTATTTT. Its translation: CASSSHSTDTQYF.

The chain employs TRBV4-2 and TRBJ2-2; 7 nucleotides align to TRBD2. The trim removed 1 base at V and 6 bases at J, leaving 11 bases unmatched. CDR1 LGHNA and CDR2 YNFKEQ come from the germline V gene. The CDR3 loop spans 17 amino acids. CDR3 sequence: CASSQVLAALGSGELFF. The CDR3 DNA reads as TGTGCCAGCAGCCAAGTTCTAGCGGCATTAGGGTCCGGGGAGCTGTTTTTT.

This chain connects TRBV30 to TRBJ1-1, with 8 positions matching TRBD1. Germline assignment: CDR1 GTSNPN and CDR2 SVGIG (reference sequence). This CDR3 comprises 14 residues. Trimming took 0 bases from V and 1 from J; bases not matched to a gene: 1. The CDR3 protein is CAWSVGTGNTEAFF. Written as DNA, the CDR3 is TGTGCCTGGAGTGTTGGGACAGGGAACACTGAAGCTTTCTTT.

This clone showed up just a few times. This rearrangement joins TRBV7-2 to TRBJ2-5; D remains unclear. This CDR3 region has 13 residues. Germline V gene lookup returns CDR1 SGHTA and CDR2 FQGNSA. V lost 4 bases to trimming and J lost 4 bases, with 10 bases between them. The CDR3 DNA sequence: TGTGCCAGCAGCTATAATGGCAGAGAGACCCAGTACTTC. Translated: CASSYNGRETQYF.

The rearrangement links TRBV2 to TRBJ2-7; TRBD2 aligns across 14 bases. The CDR3 is 19 amino acids. Trimming removed 6 bases from V and 4 bases from J; junction bases left unmatched: 17. In germline, CDR1 is SNHLY, CDR2 FYNNEI. CDR3 nucleotides: TGTGCCAGCAGAACCAAAGGGACTAGCGGGAGCGCCTTCAGTTACGAGCAGTACTTC. It specifies CASRTKGTSGSAFSYEQYF.

The chain has TRBV27 and TRBJ2-6, with D uncertain. The CDR3 covers 15 residues. Trimming pared 6 bases from V and 0 bases from J, leaving 9 bases between. CDR1 and CDR2 (germline): MNHEY, SMNVEV (reference sequence). CDR3 amino acids: CASRYSFSGANVLTF. CDR3 bases: TGTGCCAGCAGGTACAGCTTCTCTGGGGCCAACGTCCTGACTTTC.

This chain connects TRBV4-3 to TRBJ2-1; 10 nucleotides agree with TRBD2. The junction had 11 bases not matched to a gene; V was cut back by 4 bases and J by 8 bases. The CDR3 is 16 amino acids. Germline V gene sequence: CDR1 LGHNA, CDR2 YSLEER. In DNA form, the CDR3 reads TGCGCCAGCAGCCGCGTAGGAAGCGGGGGGGCTTATGAGCAGTTCTTC. It specifies CASSRVGSGGAYEQFF.

This chain uses TRBV6-1 with TRBJ2-7, with 8 bases fitting TRBD2. In germline, CDR1 is MNHNS, CDR2 SASEGT. This CDR3 has 13 amino acids. With 10 bases clipped from V and 2 bases from J, the junction kept 7 bases outside the gene matches. CDR3 coding DNA: TGTGCCACCCAACTAGCGGACCCCTACGAGCAGTACTTC. This translates into CATQLADPYEQYF.

V is TRBV14 and J is TRBJ2-7; 13 positions agree with TRBD2. V was clipped by 2 bases and J by 5 bases; unmatched bases: 6. This CDR3 is built from 16 residues. The germline gives CDR1 SGHDN, CDR2 FVKESK. In DNA, the CDR3 is TGTGCCAGCAGCCAACCGGGACTAGCGGGATTTCACGAGCAGTACTTC. It translates to CASSQPGLAGFHEQYF.

The chain uses TRBV6-1 and TRBJ2-2; 9 bases are a match to TRBD1. The CDR3 contains 16 residues. Trimming cost V 8 bases and J 4 bases; bases outside gene matches: 11. CDR1 is MNHNS and CDR2 is SASEGT in the germline V gene. CDR3 protein: CASGVVGQGTTGELFF. The CDR3 DNA reads as TGTGCCAGCGGTGTGGTAGGACAGGGGACCACCGGGGAGCTGTTTTTT.

V usage is TRBV6-5 and J usage is TRBJ1-1; D is unresolved. This CDR3 has 15 amino acids. V was shortened by 4 bases and J by 1 base, with 13 bases between the two germline ends. CDR1 and CDR2 (germline): MNHEY, SVGAGI. CDR3 loop: CASSLIQRGNTEAFF. The CDR3 bases are TGTGCCAGCAGTTTAATACAGCGGGGGAACACTGAAGCTTTCTTT.

The chain links TRBV11-2 to TRBJ1-1; D is ambiguous. Germline V gene sequence: CDR1 SGHAT, CDR2 FQNNGV. V lost 5 bases and J 1 base, leaving 17 bases between the germline ends. This CDR3 is built from 16 residues. The CDR3 loop reads CASSIPPRGTNTEAFF. CDR3 sequence (DNA): TGTGCCAGCAGCATCCCGCCCCGGGGAACGAACACTGAAGCTTTCTTT.

The V gene is TRBV5-6, the J gene TRBJ2-7; D not resolved. This CDR3 is 13 amino acids long. V dropped 0 bases and J dropped 0 bases, with 4 bases sitting between them. Germline V gives CDR1 SGHDT, CDR2 YYEEEE. CDR3 in DNA: TGTGCCAGCAGCTTGGGAGCCTCCTACGAGCAGTACTTC. Translated: CASSLGASYEQYF.

The J gene is TRBJ2-5, the V gene TRBV10-3; 12 bases line up with TRBD2. This CDR3 region has 15 residues. Looked up from germline, CDR1 is ENHRY and CDR2 is SYGVKD. With 8 bases clipped from V and 1 base from J, the junction kept 5 bases outside the gene matches. CDR3 sequence: CAISGLAGTQETQYF. As DNA, the CDR3 is TGTGCCATCTCTGGACTAGCGGGGACCCAAGAGACCCAGTACTTC.

This sequence joins TRBV20-1 and TRBJ2-7, with unresolved D. Germline V CDR1 and CDR2: DFQATT, SNEGSKA (reference sequence). The CDR3 sequence is 11 residues long. With 3 bases removed from V and 5 bases from J, the gap between germline ends came to 8 bases. CDR3 sequence (DNA): TGCAGTGCTAGTCAGACTCACGAGCAGTACTTC. Residues: CSASQTHEQYF.

This clone has more than one count but fewer than ten. The V call is TRBV7-9, the J call TRBJ2-2; 9 bases align to TRBD2. J lost 4 bases, V lost 0 bases, and 0 bases had no gene match. This CDR3 is built from 15 residues. CDR1 SEHNR and CDR2 FQNEAQ come from the germline V gene (reference sequence). The CDR3 DNA reads TGTGCCAGCAGCTTAGCTAGCGGGGGCACCGGGGAGCTGTTTTTT. It yields the protein CASSLASGGTGELFF.

V is TRBV4-2 and J is TRBJ2-1, with TRBD2 matching 9 bases. This CDR3 region has 16 residues. Germline V gene sequence: CDR1 LGHNA, CDR2 YNFKEQ. The junction had 8 bases not matched to a gene; V was cut back by 3 bases and J by 5 bases. CDR3 protein: CASSHNGLAGNNEQFF. CDR3 DNA sequence: TGTGCCAGCAGCCACAACGGCCTAGCGGGAAACAATGAGCAGTTCTTC.

Note on this clone: Other DNA sequences from this sample encode an identical CDR3 as well. The V call is TRBV4-2, the J call TRBJ2-7; TRBD1 might be the D (5 bases). CDR3 size: 13 residues. V was cut by 2 bases and J by 1 base, with 6 bases left in between. Per the germline V gene, CDR1 is LGHNA and CDR2 is YNFKEQ. The CDR3 DNA follows: TGTGCCAGCAGCCAACAGGGATCCTACGAGCAGTACTTC. Its protein product is CASSQQGSYEQYF.

This clone came up once. CDR3 region: CASSGGKGVSNEQFF. CDR3 in DNA: TGCGCCAGCTCCGGGGGAAAAGGTGTTTCCAATGAGCAGTTCTTC. This chain joins TRBV10-2 and TRBJ2-1, with D possibly being TRBD2 (6 bases). In germline, CDR1 is WSHSY, CDR2 SAAADI. The CDR3 totals 15 residues. Deletions cut 8 bases from V and 6 bases from J, with 20 bases between.

About this clone: Other DNA sequences from this sample encode an identical CDR3 as well. The V call is TRBV29-1, the J call TRBJ2-3; 10 bases agree with TRBD2. The CDR3 is 12 amino acids. Per the germline V gene, CDR1 is SQVTM and CDR2 is ANQGSEA. V gave up 6 bases and J gave up 4 bases; unmatched junction bases: 1. The CDR3 spells CSVAGGPDTQYF. Written as DNA, the CDR3 is TGCAGCGTAGCGGGAGGGCCAGATACGCAGTATTTT.

This sequence joins TRBV7-9 and TRBJ1-3; maybe TRBD1 (5 bases). This CDR3 comprises 15 residues. Germline V gene sequence: CDR1 SEHNR, CDR2 FQNEAQ (reference sequence). V shed 3 bases and J shed 4 bases, with 13 bases lying between them. The chain's CDR3 is CASSFPGGIGNTIYF. In DNA, the CDR3 is TGTGCCAGCAGCTTCCCCGGGGGAATAGGAAACACCATATATTTT.

This rearrangement joins TRBV7-6 to TRBJ2-7; maybe TRBD2 (6 bases). V was cut by 5 bases and J by 1 base, with 12 bases left in between. The CDR3 length is 14 residues. Germline values: CDR1 SGHVS, CDR2 FNYEAQ. The CDR3 loop reads CASSPRRGSYEQYF. The CDR3 DNA sequence: TGTGCCAGCAGCCCCCGCCGGGGGTCCTACGAGCAGTACTTC.

The V call is TRBV1, the J call TRBJ2-2; the DNA was not used to check the table's D call, TRBD1. TRBV1 is a known pseudogene. The CDR3 runs 19 residues. As DNA, the CDR3 is TGCACCAGCAGCCACCAACCCGACAGGGAAATGGGTGACACCGGGGAGCTGTTTTTT. This codes for CTSSHQPDREMGDTGELFF.

This clone turned up a few times. The V gene is TRBV10-3, the J gene TRBJ1-1; D is uncertain. Trimming left V 4 bases short and J 7 bases short, with 7 bases between. The germline V gene has CDR1 ENHRY and CDR2 SYGVKD. The CDR3 runs to 11 residues. CDR3 region: CAISAGDEAFF. CDR3 coding DNA: TGTGCCATCAGTGCCGGGGATGAAGCTTTCTTT.

The chain joins TRBV7-3 to TRBJ2-5; TRBD2 is a possible D gene (6 bases). V was trimmed by 3 bases and J by 1 base, leaving 15 bases between them. The CDR3 is 16 residues long. In germline, CDR1 is SGHTA, CDR2 FQGTGA. CDR3 region: CASSLLGTGVQETQYF. In DNA form, the CDR3 reads TGTGCCAGCAGCTTGTTGGGGACTGGAGTCCAAGAGACCCAGTACTTC.